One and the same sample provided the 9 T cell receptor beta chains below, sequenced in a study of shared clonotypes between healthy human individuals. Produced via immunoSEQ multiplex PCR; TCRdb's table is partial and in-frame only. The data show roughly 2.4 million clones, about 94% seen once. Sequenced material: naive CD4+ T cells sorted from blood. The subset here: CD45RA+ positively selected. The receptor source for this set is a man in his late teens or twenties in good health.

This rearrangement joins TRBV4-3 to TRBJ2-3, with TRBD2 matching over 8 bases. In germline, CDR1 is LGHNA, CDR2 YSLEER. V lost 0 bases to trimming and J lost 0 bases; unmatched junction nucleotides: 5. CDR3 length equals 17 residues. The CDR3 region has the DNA TGCGCCAGCAGCCAAGATTTGTTAGCGGGGAGCACAGATACGCAGTATTTT. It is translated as CASSQDLLAGSTDTQYF.

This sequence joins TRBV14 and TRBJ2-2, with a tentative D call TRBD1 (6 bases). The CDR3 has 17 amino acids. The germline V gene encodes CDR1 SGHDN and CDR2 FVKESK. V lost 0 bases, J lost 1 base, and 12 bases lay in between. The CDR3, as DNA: TGTGCCAGCAGCCAAGAGAAGTCGGGACAGAACACCGGGGAGCTGTTTTTT. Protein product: CASSQEKSGQNTGELFF.

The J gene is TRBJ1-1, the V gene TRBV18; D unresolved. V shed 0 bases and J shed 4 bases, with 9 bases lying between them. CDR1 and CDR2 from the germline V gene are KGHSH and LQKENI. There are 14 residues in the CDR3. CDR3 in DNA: TGTGCCAGCTCACCACCTAAGGGAAGCACTGAAGCTTTCTTT. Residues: CASSPPKGSTEAFF. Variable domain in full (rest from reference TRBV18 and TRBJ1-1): NAGVMQNPRHLVRRRGQEARLRCSPMKGHSHVYWYRQLPEEGLKFMVYLQKENIIDESGMPKERFSAEFPKEGPSILRIQQVVRGDSAAYFCASSPPKGSTEAFFGQGTRLTVV.

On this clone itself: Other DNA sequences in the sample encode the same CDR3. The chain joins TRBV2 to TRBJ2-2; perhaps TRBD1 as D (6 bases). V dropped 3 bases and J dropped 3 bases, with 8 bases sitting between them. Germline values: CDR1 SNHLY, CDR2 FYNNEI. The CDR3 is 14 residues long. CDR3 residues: CASSDRGDTGELFF. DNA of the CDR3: TGTGCCAGCAGTGACAGGGGCGACACCGGGGAGCTGTTTTTT.

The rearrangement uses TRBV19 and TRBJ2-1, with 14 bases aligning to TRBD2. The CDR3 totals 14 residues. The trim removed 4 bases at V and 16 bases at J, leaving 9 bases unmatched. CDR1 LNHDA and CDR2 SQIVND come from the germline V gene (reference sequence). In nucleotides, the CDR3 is TGTGCCAGTAGTACCTCGGGACTAGCGGGAGTGAGCTTCTTC. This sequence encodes CASSTSGLAGVSFF.

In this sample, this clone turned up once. CDR3 sequence: CASSYLWDASSPLHF. DNA of the CDR3: TGTGCCAGCAGTTACTTATGGGACGCCTCATCACCCCTCCACTTT. The V and J genes are TRBV6-6 and TRBJ1-6, with D perhaps matching TRBD1 (5 bases). Germline V gives CDR1 MNHNY, CDR2 SVGAGI (reference sequence). The CDR3 totals 15 residues. V lost 1 base and J lost 10, with 14 bases in between.

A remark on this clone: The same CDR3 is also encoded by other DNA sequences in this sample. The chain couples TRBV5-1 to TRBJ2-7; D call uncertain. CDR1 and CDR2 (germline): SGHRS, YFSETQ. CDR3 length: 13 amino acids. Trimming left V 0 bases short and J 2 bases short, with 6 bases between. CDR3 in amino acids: CASSLDTTYEQYF. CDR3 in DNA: TGCGCCAGCAGCTTGGATACTACCTACGAGCAGTACTTC.

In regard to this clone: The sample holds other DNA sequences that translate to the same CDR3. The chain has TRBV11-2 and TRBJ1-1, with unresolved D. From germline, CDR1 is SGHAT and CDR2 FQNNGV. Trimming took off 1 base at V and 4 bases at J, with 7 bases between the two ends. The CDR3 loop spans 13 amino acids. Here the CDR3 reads CASSLAGGTEAFF. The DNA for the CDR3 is TGTGCCAGCAGCTTAGCGGGAGGCACTGAAGCTTTCTTT.

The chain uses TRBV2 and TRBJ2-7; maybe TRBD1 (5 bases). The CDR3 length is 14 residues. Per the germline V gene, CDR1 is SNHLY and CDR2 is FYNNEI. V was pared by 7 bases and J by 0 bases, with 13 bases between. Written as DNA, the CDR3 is TGTGCCAGCAAGGGCAGGGTAAGCTCCTACGAGCAGTACTTC. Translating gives CASKGRVSSYEQYF.